This T cell receptor beta chain was found in a study of blood T cell repertoires in COVID-19. Study as a whole: The study drew acute and convalescent COVID-19 samples from the United States, Italy and Spain.

Original data processing: Estimated nucleated cell counts came from reference gene primer amplification. Profiling relied on immunoSEQ multiplex PCR, and the TCRdb table lists in-frame clones only, not all of them. D and trimming come from the DNA, and the V and J calls and clone size come from that table. The sample carries approximately 140,000 clones, about 80% recorded once. The sequencing sample was made of peripheral blood. This TCR was recovered from a man aged 45-65 years with acute or convalescent COVID-19.

The CDR3 DNA is TGTGCCAGCAGCTTGTCCAGGGGGCCCTACGAGCAGTACTTC. The encoded protein is CASSLSRGPYEQYF. The chain joins TRBV7-2 to TRBJ2-7, with TRBD1 matching 8 bases. This CDR3 is 14 amino acids long. V was pared by 3 bases and J by 2 bases, with 3 bases of the junction left unmatched. Germline V lookup: CDR1 SGHTA, CDR2 FQGNSA. Looking up the rest from reference TRBV7-2 and TRBJ2-7 gives the full variable domain: GAGVSQSPSNKVTEKGKDVELRCDPISGHTALYWYRQSLGQGLEFLIYFQGNSAPDKSGLPSDRFSAERTGGSVSTLTIQRTQQEDSAVYLCASSLSRGPYEQYFGPGTRLTVT.